A single sample gave rise to the 15 T cell receptor beta chains below, sequenced in a study of shared clonotypes between healthy human individuals. The naive CD8 fraction comprised CD45RO-negative cells positively selected for CCR7 and excluded terminally differentiated effector memory CD45RA+ cells. Generated by immunoSEQ multiplex PCR, the TCRdb table keeps only in-frame clones and is missing some. The sample holds roughly 590,000 clones; just under 97% are singletons and the top ten take less than 0.13%. The sample consisted of naive CD8+ T cells sorted from blood. The receptor set was obtained from a woman aged 25 to 39 in good health.

The J gene is TRBJ2-1, the V gene TRBV6-5; either TRBD1 or TRBD2 may fit D (5 bases each). Germline V lookup: CDR1 MNHEY, CDR2 SVGAGI. The CDR3 has 16 residues. The V and J ends lost 0 bases and 7 bases respectively, with 16 bases between them. CDR3 DNA sequence: TGTGCCAGCAGTTACTCTCTGGGGGTACTTCTTAATGAGCAGTTCTTC. It yields the protein CASSYSLGVLLNEQFF.

V gene TRBV11-2 combines with J gene TRBJ2-7; 11 positions agree with TRBD1. CDR1 SGHAT and CDR2 FQNNGV come from the germline V gene. This CDR3 comprises 15 residues. V trimming: 3 bases; J trimming: 3 bases; junction bases outside the gene matches: 4. In DNA, the CDR3 is TGTGCCAGCAGCTTGGGACAGGGGGTAGGCTACGAGCAGTACTTC. Protein product: CASSLGQGVGYEQYF.

This chain connects TRBV9 to TRBJ1-4; 7 nucleotides line up with TRBD1. J was trimmed by 2 bases and V by 5 bases; bases with no gene match: 6. The CDR3 extends over 15 amino acids. Germline V gives CDR1 SGDLS, CDR2 YYNGEE. CDR3 residues: CASRSGTETNEKLFF. CDR3 sequence (DNA): TGTGCCAGCAGATCGGGGACAGAGACTAATGAAAAACTGTTTTTT.

This chain uses TRBV29-1 with TRBJ2-5; D perhaps matches TRBD1 (5 bases). Germline CDR1 and CDR2: SQVTM and ANQGSEA. The V gene lost 3 bases and the J gene lost 2 bases, with 16 bases spanning the gap. The CDR3 is made up of 15 amino acids. CDR3 protein: CSVEFLTAVQETQYF. The CDR3 nucleotides are TGCAGCGTTGAGTTTTTGACAGCAGTTCAAGAGACCCAGTACTTC.

This clone showed up just once. J is TRBJ2-4 and V is TRBV13, with 7 bases aligning to TRBD1. This CDR3 comprises 13 residues. Losses at the gene ends were 5 bases for V and 6 bases for J; bases not matched to a gene: 4. In germline, CDR1 is PRHDT, CDR2 FYEKMQ (reference sequence). The CDR3 DNA sequence: TGTGCCAGCAGCCTCCGGGACAGAAACATTCAGTACTTC. Translated, it gives CASSLRDRNIQYF.

The V gene is TRBV7-2, the J gene TRBJ2-2; D possibly corresponds to TRBD1 (6 bases). Per germline, CDR1 SGHTA and CDR2 FQGNSA. V lost 5 bases and J lost 5, with 18 bases in between. The CDR3 totals 16 residues. CDR3 coding DNA: TGTGCCAGCAGCGCGCCAACAGGGCAAGTTACCGGGGAGCTGTTTTTT. Its protein product is CASSAPTGQVTGELFF.

J is TRBJ2-1 and V is TRBV15, with a possible D match to TRBD1 (8 bases). Trimming pared 8 bases from V and 4 bases from J, leaving 15 bases between. The CDR3 extends over 14 amino acids. Germline V lookup: CDR1 LNHNV, CDR2 YYDKDF (reference sequence). The CDR3 loop is CATGGGTGYNEQFF. The CDR3, as DNA: TGTGCCACCGGGGGGGGGACAGGTTACAATGAGCAGTTCTTC.

As regards this clone: Relative to the germline gene, one junction end is altered; a read error may explain this. This sequence joins TRBV19 and TRBJ2-7; D may correspond to TRBD1 or TRBD2 (7 bases each). The germline gives CDR1 LNHDA, CDR2 SQIVND (reference sequence). This CDR3 has 11 amino acids. DNA of the CDR3: TGTGCCAGCCAGGGGGACTACGAGCAGCACTTC. This translates into CASQGDYEQHF.

J is TRBJ1-2 and V is TRBV20-1; D gene unclear. Germline CDR1 reads DFQATT; CDR2 reads SNEGSKA (reference sequence). Deletions cut 5 bases from V and 8 bases from J, with 9 bases between. The CDR3 has 10 amino acids. DNA for the CDR3: TGCAGTGCTCTTCGGGAGGGCTACACCTTC. Translation gives CSALREGYTF.

For the CDR3, the DNA is TGCGCCAGCAGCCAAGCGCCACAGGTCGCCGGGGAGCTGTTTTTT. It codes for CASSQAPQVAGELFF. The genes are TRBV4-1 and TRBJ2-2; a possible D gene is TRBD1 (5 bases). In germline, CDR1 is MGHRA, CDR2 YSYEKL. CDR3 length: 15 amino acids. Trimming took off 1 base at V and 6 bases at J, with 12 bases between the two ends.

CDR3 region: CASTGPSVRGATNEKLFF. In DNA, the CDR3 is TGTGCCAGCACAGGGCCATCGGTGAGGGGTGCAACTAATGAAAAACTGTTTTTT. J is TRBJ1-4 and V is TRBV2; possibly TRBD1 for D (5 bases). Germline assignment: CDR1 SNHLY and CDR2 FYNNEI. The CDR3 is made up of 18 amino acids. V lost 7 bases, J lost 0 bases, and 21 bases lay in between.

The sample holds one count of this clone. This chain links TRBV29-1 with TRBJ2-7; 8 bases are shared with TRBD1. Germline assignment: CDR1 SQVTM and CDR2 ANQGSEA. The CDR3 spans 13 residues. The junction had 10 bases not matched to a gene; V was cut back by 8 bases and J by 4 bases. The CDR3 DNA follows: TGCAGCCCCGGCGCGACAGGGGAGTACGAGCAGTACTTC. Amino acids: CSPGATGEYEQYF.

The rearrangement joins TRBV10-3 to TRBJ1-1; D perhaps matches TRBD1 (5 bases). Trimming left V 8 bases short and J 1 base short, with 29 bases between. Germline lookup yields CDR1 ENHRY and CDR2 SYGVKD. There are 19 residues in the CDR3. This CDR3 is CAISRYRGVHRSQNTEAFF. In DNA, the CDR3 is TGTGCCATCTCGCGGTATCGGGGGGTGCACAGGAGTCAGAACACTGAAGCTTTCTTT.

This chain links TRBV6-5 with TRBJ2-7; 10 bases are shared with TRBD1. Looked up from germline, CDR1 is MNHEY and CDR2 is SVGAGI. V was clipped by 5 bases and J by 6 bases; unmatched bases: 10. The length of the CDR3 is 15 residues. CDR3 amino acids: CASSNRDRGSAEQYF. CDR3 nucleotides: TGTGCCAGCAGTAACCGGGACAGGGGATCCGCCGAGCAGTACTTC.

The rearrangement links TRBV10-2 to TRBJ2-1; 10 bases match TRBD2. V dropped 6 bases and J dropped 5; count of bases not matched to a gene: 7. Germline V CDR1 and CDR2: WSHSY, SAAADI. The CDR3 loop spans 15 amino acids. The CDR3 protein is CASRDWTSGNNEQFF. Written as DNA, the CDR3 is TGCGCCAGCAGAGACTGGACTAGCGGAAACAATGAGCAGTTCTTC.